This TCR beta chain was identified in a study of regulatory T cells in long-lasting Graves disease. Regarding the study as a whole: The study found persistent patients shared more public clonotypes (roughly 2,600) than new patients (about 990). With persistent disease, TRBV28, TRBJ1-2 and TRBJ2-5 were the favored segments.

Germline values: CDR1 SGHRS, CDR2 YFSETQ. The junction had 6 bases not matched to a gene; V was cut back by 5 bases and J by 10 bases. The CDR3 extends over 12 amino acids. Researchers made TCR beta libraries by using iRepertoire HTBI primers and running Arm-PCR on CDR3 regions. Each CDR3 protein is one row after TCRdb ran MiXCR on the multiplex PCR reads. This table has hundreds of thousands of distinct CDR3 sequences, roughly a sixth appearing once. This clonotype was picked up a small number of times. As yet, its antigen is unknown. Noted time point: newly diagnosed GD, antithyroid drugs for less than 3 months. Preparation of the TCR library used RNA extracted from PBMCs. An endocrinology department in Xi'an, China, supplied the patients. These sequences were also reported in another study, on T cells in Graves' hyperthyroidism and ophthalmopathy.

This chain links TRBV5-1 with TRBJ1-1; 9 bases match TRBD1. This receptor was identified in a woman in her forties or fifties with Graves disease. The sample consisted of peripheral blood mononuclear cells (PBMCs), taken at new diagnosis, from a patient treated with antithyroid drugs. The CDR3 spells CASRQGAEAAFF. The CDR3 nucleotides are TGCGCCAGCAGACAGGGGGCCGAAGCAGCTTTCTTT.